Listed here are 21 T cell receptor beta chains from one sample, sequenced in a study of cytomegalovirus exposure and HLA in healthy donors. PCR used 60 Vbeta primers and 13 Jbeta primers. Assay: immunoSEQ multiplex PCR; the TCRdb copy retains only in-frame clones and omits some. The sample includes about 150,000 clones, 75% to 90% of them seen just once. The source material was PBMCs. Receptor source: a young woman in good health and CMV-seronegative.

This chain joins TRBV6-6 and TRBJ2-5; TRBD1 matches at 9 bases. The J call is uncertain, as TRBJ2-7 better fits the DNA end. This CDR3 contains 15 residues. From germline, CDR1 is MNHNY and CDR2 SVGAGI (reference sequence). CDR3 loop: CASSYPGQGRDEQYF. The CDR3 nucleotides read TGTGCCAGCAGTTACCCAGGACAGGGGAGGGACGAGCAGTACTTC.

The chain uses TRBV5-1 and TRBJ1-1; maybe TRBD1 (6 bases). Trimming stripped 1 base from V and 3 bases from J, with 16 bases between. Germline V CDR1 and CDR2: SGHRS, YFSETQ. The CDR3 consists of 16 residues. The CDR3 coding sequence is TGCGCCAGCAGCTTGATAACAGGGCCCCTGGACACTGAAGCTTTCTTT. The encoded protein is CASSLITGPLDTEAFF.

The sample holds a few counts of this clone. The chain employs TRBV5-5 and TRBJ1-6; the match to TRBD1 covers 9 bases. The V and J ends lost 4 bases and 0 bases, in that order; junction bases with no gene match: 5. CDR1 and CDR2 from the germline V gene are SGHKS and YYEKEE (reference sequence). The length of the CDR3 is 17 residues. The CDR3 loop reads CASSPGTGSSYNSPLHF. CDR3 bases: TGTGCCAGCAGCCCCGGGACAGGGAGCTCCTATAATTCACCCCTCCACTTT.

The CDR3: CASSIADTQYF. The CDR3 nucleotides read TGTGCCAGTAGTATTGCGGATACGCAGTATTTT. J is TRBJ2-3 and V is TRBV19, with unresolved D. CDR3 length: 11 residues. Germline assignment: CDR1 LNHDA and CDR2 SQIVND (reference sequence). Trimming removed 3 bases from V and 6 bases from J, with 4 bases in between.

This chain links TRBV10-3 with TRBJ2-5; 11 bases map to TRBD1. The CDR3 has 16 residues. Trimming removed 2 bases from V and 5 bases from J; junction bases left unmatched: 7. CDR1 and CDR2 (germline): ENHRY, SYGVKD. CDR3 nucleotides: TGTGCCATCAGTGAGAGTCCGGGACAGGGGGGGGAGACCCAGTACTTC. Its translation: CAISESPGQGGETQYF.

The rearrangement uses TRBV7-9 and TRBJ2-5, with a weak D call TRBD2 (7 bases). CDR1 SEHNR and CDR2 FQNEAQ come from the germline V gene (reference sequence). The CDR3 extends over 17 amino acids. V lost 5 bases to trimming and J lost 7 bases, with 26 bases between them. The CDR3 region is CASSLEGGGAVPGTQYF. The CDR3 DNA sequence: TGTGCCAGCAGCCTTGAGGGAGGGGGGGCCGTTCCAGGGACCCAGTACTTC. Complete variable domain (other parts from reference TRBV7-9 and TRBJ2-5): DTGVSQNPRHKITKRGQNVTFRCDPISEHNRLYWYRQTLGQGPEFLTYFQNEAQLEKSRLLSDRFSAERPKGSFSTLEIQRTEQGDSAMYLCASSLEGGGAVPGTQYFGPGTRLLVL.

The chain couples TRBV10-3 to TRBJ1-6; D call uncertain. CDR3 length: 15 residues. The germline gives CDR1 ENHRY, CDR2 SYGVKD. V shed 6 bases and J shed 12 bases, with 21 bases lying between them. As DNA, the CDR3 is TGTGCCATCAGGGGAGTATTGGAGACAACGGGACCCCTCCACTTT. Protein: CAIRGVLETTGPLHF.

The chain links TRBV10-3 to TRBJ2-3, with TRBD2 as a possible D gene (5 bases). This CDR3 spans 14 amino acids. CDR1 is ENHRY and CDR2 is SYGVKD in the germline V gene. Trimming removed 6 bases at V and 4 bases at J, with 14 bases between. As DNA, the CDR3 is TGTGCCATCAGGGACTTTAAAGGAGCAGATACGCAGTATTTT. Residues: CAIRDFKGADTQYF.

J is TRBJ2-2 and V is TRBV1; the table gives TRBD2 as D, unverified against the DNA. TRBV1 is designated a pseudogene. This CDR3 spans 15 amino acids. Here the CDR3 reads CTSSRGGGRSGELFF. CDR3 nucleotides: TGCACCAGCAGCCGGGGCGGGGGGAGGTCCGGGGAGCTGTTTTTT.

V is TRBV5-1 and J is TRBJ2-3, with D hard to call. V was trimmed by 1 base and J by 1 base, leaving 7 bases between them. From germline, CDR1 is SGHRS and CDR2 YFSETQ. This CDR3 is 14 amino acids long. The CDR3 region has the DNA TGCGCCAGCAGCTTGCGAGCTGGCACAGATACGCAGTATTTT. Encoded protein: CASSLRAGTDTQYF.

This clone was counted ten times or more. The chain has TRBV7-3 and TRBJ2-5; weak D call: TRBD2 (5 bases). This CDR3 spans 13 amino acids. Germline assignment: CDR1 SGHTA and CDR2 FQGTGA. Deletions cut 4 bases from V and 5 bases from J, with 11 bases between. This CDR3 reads CASSSDLGETQYF. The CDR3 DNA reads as TGTGCCAGCAGCTCGGACTTGGGGGAGACCCAGTACTTC.

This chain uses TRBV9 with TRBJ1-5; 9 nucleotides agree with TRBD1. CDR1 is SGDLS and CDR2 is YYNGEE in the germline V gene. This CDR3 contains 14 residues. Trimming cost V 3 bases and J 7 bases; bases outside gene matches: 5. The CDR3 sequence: CASSETGGAQPQHF. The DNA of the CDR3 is TGTGCCAGCAGCGAGACAGGGGGTGCGCAGCCCCAGCATTTT. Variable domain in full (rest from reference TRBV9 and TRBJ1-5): DSGVTQTPKHLITATGQRVTLRCSPRSGDLSVYWYQQSLDQGLQFLIQYYNGEERAKGNILERFSAQQFPDLHSELNLSSLELGDSALYFCASSETGGAQPQHFGDGTRLSIL.

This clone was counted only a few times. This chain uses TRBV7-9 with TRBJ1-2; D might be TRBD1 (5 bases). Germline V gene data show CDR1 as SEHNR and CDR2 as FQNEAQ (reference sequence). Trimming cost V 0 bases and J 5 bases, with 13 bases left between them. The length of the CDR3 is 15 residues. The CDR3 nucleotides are TGTGCCAGCAGCTTAGCGGGGCGGCCGAGGTATGGCTACACCTTC. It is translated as CASSLAGRPRYGYTF.

CDR3 amino acids: CASSWEVPGQGTHLHF. The CDR3, as DNA: TGTGCCAGCAGTTGGGAAGTCCCGGGACAGGGAACCCACCTCCACTTT. The rearrangement joins TRBV27 to TRBJ1-6; 9 bases line up with TRBD1. The CDR3 runs 16 residues. After removal of 4 bases from V and 15 bases from J, the junction contained 16 bases not matched to a gene. Germline loops: CDR1 MNHEY, CDR2 SMNVEV (reference sequence).

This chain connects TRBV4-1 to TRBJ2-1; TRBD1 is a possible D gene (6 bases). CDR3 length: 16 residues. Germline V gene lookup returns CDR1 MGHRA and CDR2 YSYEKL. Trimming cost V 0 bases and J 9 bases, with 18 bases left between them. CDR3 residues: CASSQDGMGFRGEQFF. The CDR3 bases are TGCGCCAGCAGCCAAGACGGGATGGGATTCAGGGGTGAGCAGTTCTTC.

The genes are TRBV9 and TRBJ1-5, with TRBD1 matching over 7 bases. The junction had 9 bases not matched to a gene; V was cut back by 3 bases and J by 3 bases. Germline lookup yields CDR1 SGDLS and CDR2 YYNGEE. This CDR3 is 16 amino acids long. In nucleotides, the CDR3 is TGTGCCAGCAGCGCCAGATCCGGGACAGCCAATCAGCCCCAGCATTTT. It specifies CASSARSGTANQPQHF.

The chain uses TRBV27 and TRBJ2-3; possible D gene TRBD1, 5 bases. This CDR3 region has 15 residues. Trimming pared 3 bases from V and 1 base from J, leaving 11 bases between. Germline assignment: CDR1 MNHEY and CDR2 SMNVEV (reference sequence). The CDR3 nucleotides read TGTGCCAGCAGTTTCCTACAGGATGGCACAGATACGCAGTATTTT. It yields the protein CASSFLQDGTDTQYF.

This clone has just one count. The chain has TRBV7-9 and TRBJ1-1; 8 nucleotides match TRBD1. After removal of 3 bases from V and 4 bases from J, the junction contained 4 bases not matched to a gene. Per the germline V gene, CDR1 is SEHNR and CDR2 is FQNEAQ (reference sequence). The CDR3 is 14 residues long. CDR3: CASSFHRGATEAFF. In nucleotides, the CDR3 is TGTGCCAGCAGCTTCCACAGGGGGGCCACTGAAGCTTTCTTT. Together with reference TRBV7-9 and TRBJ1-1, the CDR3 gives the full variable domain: DTGVSQNPRHKITKRGQNVTFRCDPISEHNRLYWYRQTLGQGPEFLTYFQNEAQLEKSRLLSDRFSAERPKGSFSTLEIQRTEQGDSAMYLCASSFHRGATEAFFGQGTRLTVV.

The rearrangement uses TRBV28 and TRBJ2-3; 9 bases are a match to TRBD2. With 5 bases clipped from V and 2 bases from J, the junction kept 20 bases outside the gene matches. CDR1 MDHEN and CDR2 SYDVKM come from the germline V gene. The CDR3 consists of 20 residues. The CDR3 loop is CASSRLKLTGTSTHTDTQYF. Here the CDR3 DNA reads TGTGCCAGCAGTCGATTAAAACTGACCGGGACTAGCACACACACAGATACGCAGTATTTT. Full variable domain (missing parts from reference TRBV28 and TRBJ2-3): DVKVTQSSRYLVKRTGEKVFLECVQDMDHENMFWYRQDPGLGLRLIYFSYDVKMKEKGDIPEGYSVSREKKERFSLILESASTNQTSMYLCASSRLKLTGTSTHTDTQYFGPGTRLTVL.

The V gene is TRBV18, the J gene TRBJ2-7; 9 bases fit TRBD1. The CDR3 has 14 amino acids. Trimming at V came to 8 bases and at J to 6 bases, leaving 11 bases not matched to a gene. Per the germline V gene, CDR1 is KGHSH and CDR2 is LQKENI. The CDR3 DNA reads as TGTGCCAGCCGTGCACAGGGGGCGTTGGGCGAGCAGTACTTC. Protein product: CASRAQGALGEQYF.

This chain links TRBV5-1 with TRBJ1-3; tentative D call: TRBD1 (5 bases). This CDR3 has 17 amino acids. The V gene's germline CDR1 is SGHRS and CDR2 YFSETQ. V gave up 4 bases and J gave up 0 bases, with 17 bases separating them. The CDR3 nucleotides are TGCGCCAGCAGCCCTAGCGGAGGGGCGAGCTCTGGAAACACCATATATTTT. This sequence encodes CASSPSGGASSGNTIYF.